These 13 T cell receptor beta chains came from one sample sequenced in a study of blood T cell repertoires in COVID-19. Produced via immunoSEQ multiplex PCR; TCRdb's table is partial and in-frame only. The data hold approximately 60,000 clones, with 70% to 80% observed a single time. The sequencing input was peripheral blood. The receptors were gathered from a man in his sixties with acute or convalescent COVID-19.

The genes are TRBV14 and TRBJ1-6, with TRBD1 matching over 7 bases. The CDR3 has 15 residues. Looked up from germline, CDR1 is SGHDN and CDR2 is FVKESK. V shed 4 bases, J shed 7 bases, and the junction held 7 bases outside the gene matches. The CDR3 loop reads CASSPQGSGNSPLHF. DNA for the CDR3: TGTGCCAGCAGCCCACAGGGGTCTGGAAATTCACCCCTCCACTTT. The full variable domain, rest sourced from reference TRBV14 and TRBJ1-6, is EAGVTQFPSHSVIEKGQTVTLRCDPISGHDNLYWYRRVMGKEIKFLLHFVKESKQDESGMPNNRFLAERTGGTYSTLKVQPAELEDSGVYFCASSPQGSGNSPLHFGNGTRLTVT.

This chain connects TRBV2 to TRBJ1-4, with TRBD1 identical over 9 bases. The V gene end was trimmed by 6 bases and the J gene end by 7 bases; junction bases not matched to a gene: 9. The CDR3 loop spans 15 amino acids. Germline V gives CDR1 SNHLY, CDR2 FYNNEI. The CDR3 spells CASRTGGGTGEKLFF. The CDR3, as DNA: TGTGCCAGCAGGACAGGGGGAGGAACGGGTGAAAAACTGTTTTTT. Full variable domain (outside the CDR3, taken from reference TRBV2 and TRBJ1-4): EPEVTQTPSHQVTQMGQEVILRCVPISNHLYFYWYRQILGQKVEFLVSFYNNEISEKSEIFDDQFSVERPDGSNFTLKIRSTKLEDSAMYFCASRTGGGTGEKLFFGSGTQLSVL.

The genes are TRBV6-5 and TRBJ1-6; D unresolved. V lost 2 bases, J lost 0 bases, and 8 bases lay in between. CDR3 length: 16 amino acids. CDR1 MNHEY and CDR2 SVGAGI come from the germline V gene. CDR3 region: CASSYLTSSYNSPLHF. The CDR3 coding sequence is TGTGCCAGCAGTTACCTCACGAGCTCCTATAATTCACCCCTCCACTTT.

The CDR3 DNA reads as TGTGCCATCAGTGACGGGACATACTCCTACGAGCAGTACTTC. Residues: CAISDGTYSYEQYF. The chain has TRBV10-3 and TRBJ2-7, with D tentatively TRBD1 (6 bases). The germline V and J ends were trimmed by 3 bases and 0 bases, with 9 bases remaining between them. Germline V CDR1 and CDR2: ENHRY, SYGVKD. The CDR3 is made up of 14 amino acids.

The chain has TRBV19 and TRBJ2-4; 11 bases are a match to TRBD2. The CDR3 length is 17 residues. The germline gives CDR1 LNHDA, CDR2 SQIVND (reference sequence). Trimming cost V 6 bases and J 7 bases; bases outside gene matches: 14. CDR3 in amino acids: CASRLVAGGPRGNIQYF. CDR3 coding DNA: TGTGCCAGTAGGCTGGTAGCGGGAGGGCCAAGAGGGAACATTCAGTACTTC.

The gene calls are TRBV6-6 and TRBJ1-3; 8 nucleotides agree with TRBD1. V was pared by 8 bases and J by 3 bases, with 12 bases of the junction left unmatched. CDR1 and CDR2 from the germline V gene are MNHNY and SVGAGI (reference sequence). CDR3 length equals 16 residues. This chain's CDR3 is CASSTPVQGDGNTIYF. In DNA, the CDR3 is TGTGCCAGCTCTACCCCGGTACAGGGGGATGGAAACACCATATATTTT.

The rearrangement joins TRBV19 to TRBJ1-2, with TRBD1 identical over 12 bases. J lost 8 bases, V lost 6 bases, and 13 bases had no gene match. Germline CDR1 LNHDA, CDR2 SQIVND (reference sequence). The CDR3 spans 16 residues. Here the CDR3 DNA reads TGTGCCAGTAGCATGGGCAAGGGACAGGGGGCGCGCGGCTACACCTTC. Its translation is CASSMGKGQGARGYTF.

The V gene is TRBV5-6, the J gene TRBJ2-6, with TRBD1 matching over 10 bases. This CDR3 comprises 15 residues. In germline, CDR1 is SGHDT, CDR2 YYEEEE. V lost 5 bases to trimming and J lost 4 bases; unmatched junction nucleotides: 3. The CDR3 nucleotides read TGTGCCAGCAGTGACAGGGGGCCCGGGGCCAACGTCCTGACTTTC. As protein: CASSDRGPGANVLTF.

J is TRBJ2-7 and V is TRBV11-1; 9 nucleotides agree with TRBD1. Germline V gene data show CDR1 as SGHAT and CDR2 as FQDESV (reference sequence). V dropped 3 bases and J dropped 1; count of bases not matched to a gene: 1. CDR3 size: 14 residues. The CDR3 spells CASSFGTGSYEQYF. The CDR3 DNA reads TGTGCCAGCAGCTTCGGGACAGGGTCCTACGAGCAGTACTTC.

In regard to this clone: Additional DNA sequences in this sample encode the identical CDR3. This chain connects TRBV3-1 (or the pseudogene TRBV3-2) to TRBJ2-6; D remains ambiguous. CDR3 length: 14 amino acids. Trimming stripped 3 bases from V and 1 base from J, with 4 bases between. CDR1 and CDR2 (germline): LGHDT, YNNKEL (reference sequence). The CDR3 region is CASSQRSGANVLTF. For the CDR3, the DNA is TGTGCCAGCAGCCAGAGATCTGGGGCCAACGTCCTGACTTTC.

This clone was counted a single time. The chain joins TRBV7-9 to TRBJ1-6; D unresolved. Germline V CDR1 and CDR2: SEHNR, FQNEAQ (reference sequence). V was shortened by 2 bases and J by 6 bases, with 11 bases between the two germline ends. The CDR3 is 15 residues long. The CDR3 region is CASSLTAEGNSPLHF. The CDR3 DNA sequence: TGTGCCAGCAGCTTAACGGCCGAGGGTAATTCACCCCTCCACTTT.

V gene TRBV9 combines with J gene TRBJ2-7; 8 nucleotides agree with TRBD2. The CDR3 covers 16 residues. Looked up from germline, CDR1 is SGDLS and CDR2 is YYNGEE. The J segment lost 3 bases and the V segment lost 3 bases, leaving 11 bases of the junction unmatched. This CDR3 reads CASSARGGAQVYEQYF. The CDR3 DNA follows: TGTGCCAGCAGCGCCCGGGGGGGGGCTCAGGTCTACGAGCAGTACTTC.

The CDR3 spells CASSLAPRRDTQYF. The CDR3 DNA follows: TGTGCCAGCAGCTTAGCCCCGAGGAGAGATACGCAGTATTTT. The genes are TRBV13 and TRBJ2-3; D is uncertain. CDR3 length: 14 amino acids. Trimming left V 1 base short and J 5 bases short, with 10 bases between. Looked up from germline, CDR1 is PRHDT and CDR2 is FYEKMQ (reference sequence).